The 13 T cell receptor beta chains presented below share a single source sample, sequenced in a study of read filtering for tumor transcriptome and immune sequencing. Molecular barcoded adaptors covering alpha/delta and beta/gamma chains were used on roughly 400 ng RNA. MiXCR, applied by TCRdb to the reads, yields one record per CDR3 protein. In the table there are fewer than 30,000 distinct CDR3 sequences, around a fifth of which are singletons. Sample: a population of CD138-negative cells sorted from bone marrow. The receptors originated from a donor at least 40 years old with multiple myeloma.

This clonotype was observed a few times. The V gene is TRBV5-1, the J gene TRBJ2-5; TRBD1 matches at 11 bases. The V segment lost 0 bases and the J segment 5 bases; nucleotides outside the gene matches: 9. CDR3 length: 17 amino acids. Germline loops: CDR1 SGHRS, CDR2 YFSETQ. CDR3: CASSLGFGQGAGETQYF. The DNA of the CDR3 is TGCGCCAGCAGCTTGGGATTTGGACAGGGGGCAGGGGAGACCCAGTACTTC.

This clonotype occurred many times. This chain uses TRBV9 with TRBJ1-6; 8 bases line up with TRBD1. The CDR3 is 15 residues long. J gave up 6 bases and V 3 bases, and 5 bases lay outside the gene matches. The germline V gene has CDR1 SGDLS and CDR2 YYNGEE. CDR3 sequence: CASSAGTGFNSPLHF. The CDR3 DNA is TGTGCCAGCAGCGCCGGGACAGGTTTTAATTCACCCCTCCACTTT.

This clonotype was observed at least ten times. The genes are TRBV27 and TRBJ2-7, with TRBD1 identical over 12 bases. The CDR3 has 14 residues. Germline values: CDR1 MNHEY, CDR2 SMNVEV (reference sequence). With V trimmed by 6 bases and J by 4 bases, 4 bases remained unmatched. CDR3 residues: CASSWGQGAYEQYF. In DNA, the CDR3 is TGTGCCAGCAGCTGGGGACAGGGGGCGTACGAGCAGTACTTC.

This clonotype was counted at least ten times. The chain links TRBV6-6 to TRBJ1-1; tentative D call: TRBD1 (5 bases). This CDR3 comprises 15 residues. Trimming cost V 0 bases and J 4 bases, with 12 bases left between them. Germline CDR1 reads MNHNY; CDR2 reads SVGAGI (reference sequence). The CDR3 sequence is CASSYSTGRSTEAFF. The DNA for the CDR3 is TGTGCCAGCAGTTACTCGACGGGGCGAAGCACTGAAGCTTTCTTT.

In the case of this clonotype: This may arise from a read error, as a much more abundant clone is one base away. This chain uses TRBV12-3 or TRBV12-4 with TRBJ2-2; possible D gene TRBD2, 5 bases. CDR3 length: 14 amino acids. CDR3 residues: CASSPPGNTGELSF. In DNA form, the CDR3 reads TGTGCCAGCAGTCCCCCCGGGAACACCGGGGAGCTGTCTTTT.

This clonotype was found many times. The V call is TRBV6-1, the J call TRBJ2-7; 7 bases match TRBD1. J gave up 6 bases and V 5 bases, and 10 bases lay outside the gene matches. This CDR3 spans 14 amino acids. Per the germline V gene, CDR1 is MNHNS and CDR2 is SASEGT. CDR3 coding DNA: TGTGCCAGCAGTCCACGGACCCGGACAGGCGAGCAGTACTTC. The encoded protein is CASSPRTRTGEQYF.

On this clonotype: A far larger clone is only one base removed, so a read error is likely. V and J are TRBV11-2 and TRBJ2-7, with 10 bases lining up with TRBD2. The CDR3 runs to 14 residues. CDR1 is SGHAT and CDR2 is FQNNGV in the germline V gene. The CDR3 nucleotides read TGTGCCAGCAGGACAAGCGGGGGGGCCTACGAGCAGCACTTC. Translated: CASRTSGGAYEQHF.

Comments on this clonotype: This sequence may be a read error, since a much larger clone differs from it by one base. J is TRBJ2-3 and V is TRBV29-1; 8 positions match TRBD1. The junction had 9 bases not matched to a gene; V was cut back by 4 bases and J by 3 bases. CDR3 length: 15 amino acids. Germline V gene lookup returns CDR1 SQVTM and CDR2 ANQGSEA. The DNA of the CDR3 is TGCAGCGTTGGTGCCGGGACAGGAGCTACAGATACGCAGTATTTT. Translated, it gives CSVGAGTGATDTQYF.

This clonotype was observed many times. The CDR3 sequence: CASSPTGFQPQHF. The CDR3 region has the DNA TGTGCCAGCAGTCCAACAGGTTTCCAGCCCCAGCATTTT. This chain connects TRBV27 to TRBJ1-5; TRBD1 might be the D (5 bases). This CDR3 has 13 residues. Looked up from germline, CDR1 is MNHEY and CDR2 is SMNVEV (reference sequence). Trimming took off 5 bases at V and 7 bases at J, with 12 bases between the two ends.

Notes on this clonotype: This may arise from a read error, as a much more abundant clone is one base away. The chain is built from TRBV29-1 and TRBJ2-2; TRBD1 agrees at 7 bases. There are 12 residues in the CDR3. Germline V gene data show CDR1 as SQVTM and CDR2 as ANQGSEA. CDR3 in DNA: TGCAGCGGCACCACAGGGGCCGGGGAGCTGCTTTTT. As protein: CSGTTGAGELLF.

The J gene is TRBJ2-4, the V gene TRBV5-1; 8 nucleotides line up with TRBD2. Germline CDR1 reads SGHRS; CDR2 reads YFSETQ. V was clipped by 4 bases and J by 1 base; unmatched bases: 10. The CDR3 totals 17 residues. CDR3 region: CASSPQTGGGAKNIQYF. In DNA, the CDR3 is TGCGCCAGCAGCCCCCAAACCGGCGGGGGGGCCAAAAACATTCAGTACTTC.

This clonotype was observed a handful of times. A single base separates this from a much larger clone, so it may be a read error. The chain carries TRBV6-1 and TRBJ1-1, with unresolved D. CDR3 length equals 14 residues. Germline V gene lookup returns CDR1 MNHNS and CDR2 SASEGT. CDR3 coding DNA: TGTGCCAGCAGTGAGCCAACAGTGAACACTGAAGCTTCCTTT. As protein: CASSEPTVNTEASF.

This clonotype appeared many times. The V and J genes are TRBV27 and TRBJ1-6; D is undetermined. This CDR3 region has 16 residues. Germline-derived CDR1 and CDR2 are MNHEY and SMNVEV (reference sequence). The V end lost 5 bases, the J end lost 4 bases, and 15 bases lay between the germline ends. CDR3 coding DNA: TGTGCCAGCAGTACAGCCCGCGACGGGTATAATTCACCCCTCCACTTT. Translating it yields CASSTARDGYNSPLHF.